This T cell receptor (beta chain) was observed in a study of blood T cell repertoires in COVID-19. At the level of the study: Some COVID-19 samples were acute and others convalescent; all came from the United States, Italy and Spain. Sample material is recorded as cDNA or gDNA derived from T cells, B-cell-depleted T cells, or PBMCs.

Study processing details: Using reference gene primer amplification, nucleated cell counts were estimated. Sequencing used immunoSEQ multiplex PCR; TCRdb keeps in-frame clones, though not all of them. V, J and clone size are those of that table, while D and trimming were read from the DNA. The repertoire consists of under 110,000 clones, with 75% to 90% occurring once and the leading ten covering around 2%. Germline assignment: CDR1 MNHEY and CDR2 SVGAGI. The CDR3 consists of 16 residues. V was clipped by 0 bases and J by 5 bases; unmatched bases: 7. The sequencing input was peripheral blood. This TCR was sampled from a woman in her 70s with active or convalescent COVID-19. The chain links TRBV6-5 to TRBJ1-5; 7 bases are shared with TRBD1. CDR3 protein: CASSYSRGGADQPQHF. As DNA, the CDR3 is TGTGCCAGCAGTTACTCGAGAGGGGGCGCGGATCAGCCCCAGCATTTT.